The 10 T cell receptor beta chains in this list originate from one sample, sequenced in a study of cytomegalovirus exposure and HLA in healthy donors. Primers for the PCR totalled 60 Vbeta and 13 Jbeta. Here immunoSEQ multiplex PCR was the method, and the copy in TCRdb shows in-frame clones only, minus some. The data show 100,000 to 150,000 clones, roughly 80% seen once. Sample: PBMCs. The receptor source for this set is a girl aged 2 to 9 in good health and CMV-seronegative.

The V gene is TRBV10-3, the J gene TRBJ1-5, with a tentative D call TRBD1 (5 bases). V gave up 2 bases and J gave up 0 bases, with 5 bases separating them. Germline V CDR1 and CDR2: ENHRY, SYGVKD. The CDR3 contains 14 residues. CDR3 DNA: TGTGCCATCAGTGAGGGGGCTAGCAATCAGCCCCAGCATTTT. It yields the protein CAISEGASNQPQHF.

V is TRBV6-5 and J is TRBJ2-7; 10 bases line up with TRBD1. The CDR3 is 14 amino acids. Trimming removed 6 bases from V and 6 bases from J; junction bases left unmatched: 8. Germline V gene sequence: CDR1 MNHEY, CDR2 SVGAGI. CDR3 sequence: CASRTGQGYSEQYF. The CDR3 region has the DNA TGTGCCAGCAGGACGGGACAGGGGTATAGCGAGCAGTACTTC.

This clone turned up a few times. V usage is TRBV6-1 and J usage is TRBJ2-1, with D possibly being TRBD1 (5 bases). The CDR3 contains 14 residues. The V end lost 7 bases, the J end lost 4 bases, and 14 bases lay between the germline ends. Germline V gene lookup returns CDR1 MNHNS and CDR2 SASEGT. CDR3 sequence (DNA): TGTGCCAGCACGGAGACAGAAGTTTACAATGAGCAGTTCTTC. It is translated as CASTETEVYNEQFF.

This chain uses TRBV5-1 with TRBJ2-3, with TRBD2 matching 9 bases. Germline lookup yields CDR1 SGHRS and CDR2 YFSETQ. V trimming: 4 bases; J trimming: 1 base; junction bases outside the gene matches: 4. This CDR3 contains 15 residues. CDR3 loop: CASSEIAGGTDTQYF. The CDR3 nucleotides read TGCGCCAGCAGCGAAATAGCGGGGGGCACAGATACGCAGTATTTT.

The chain carries TRBV6-1 and TRBJ2-6; 7 nucleotides match TRBD2. The CDR3 sequence is 16 residues long. With 2 bases clipped from V and 1 base from J, the junction kept 2 bases outside the gene matches. Germline loops: CDR1 MNHNS, CDR2 SASEGT. The CDR3 protein is CASSESGGSGANVLTF. CDR3 in DNA: TGTGCCAGCAGTGAATCGGGGGGATCTGGGGCCAACGTCCTGACTTTC.

CDR3 DNA sequence: TGTGCCACCAGCAGAGATTCGGCAGGGCAAGAGACCCAGTACTTC. This encodes CATSRDSAGQETQYF. The chain combines TRBV15 with TRBJ2-5, with D maybe TRBD1 (5 bases). Germline CDR1 and CDR2: LNHNV and YYDKDF (reference sequence). Between the trimmed V and J ends, which lost 0 bases and 2 bases, there was a span of 10 bases. CDR3 length: 15 amino acids.

A few counts support this clone. The chain employs TRBV6-1 and TRBJ2-7; 10 nucleotides line up with TRBD1. Per germline, CDR1 MNHNS and CDR2 SASEGT. This CDR3 is built from 13 residues. DNA of the CDR3: TGTGCAACCCGGGACAGGGGTTTGAGGGAGCAGTACTTC. It encodes CATRDRGLREQYF.

The chain uses TRBV7-2 and TRBJ2-7; 11 bases match TRBD1. V shed 6 bases, J shed 1 base, and the junction held 5 bases outside the gene matches. CDR3 length: 15 residues. Germline assignment: CDR1 SGHTA and CDR2 FQGNSA. This chain's CDR3 is CASRSGTGGSYEQYF. In nucleotides, the CDR3 is TGTGCCAGCAGGTCCGGGACAGGGGGGTCCTACGAGCAGTACTTC. The whole variable domain, filled in from reference TRBV7-2 and TRBJ2-7, reads GAGVSQSPSNKVTEKGKDVELRCDPISGHTALYWYRQSLGQGLEFLIYFQGNSAPDKSGLPSDRFSAERTGGSVSTLTIQRTQQEDSAVYLCASRSGTGGSYEQYFGPGTRLTVT.

The V gene is TRBV29-1, the J gene TRBJ2-7; perhaps TRBD1 as D (5 bases). Trimming left V 4 bases short and J 0 bases short, with 7 bases between. The CDR3 length is 12 residues. From germline, CDR1 is SQVTM and CDR2 ANQGSEA. CDR3 DNA: TGCAGCGTTGGGGGCAGCTCCTACGAGCAGTACTTC. Its protein product is CSVGGSSYEQYF.

The chain links TRBV7-8 to TRBJ1-1; 8 bases match TRBD1. The V and J ends lost 4 bases and 5 bases, in that order; junction bases with no gene match: 9. CDR1 is SGHVS, CDR2 FQNEAQ, per germline. The CDR3 sequence is 15 residues long. The CDR3 loop reads CASSSRRTGRTEAFF. The CDR3 coding sequence is TGTGCCAGCAGCTCCCGGAGGACAGGGCGGACTGAAGCTTTCTTT.